The 30 T cell receptor beta chains below come from one sample, sequenced in a study of Graves' ophthalmopathy and Graves' hyperthyroidism. Amplifying from RNA transcripts, the study obtained TCR beta CDR3 regions. HTBI primers primed a first-round RT-PCR, and a second-round multiplex PCR followed. Each CDR3 protein gets one entry after TCRdb re-called the multiplex PCR reads with MiXCR. The sample yields some 400,000 distinct CDR3 sequences, around 19% seen once. Sequencing was performed on peripheral blood. The receptors come from a woman aged 18 to 35 with Graves' ophthalmopathy.

The chain uses TRBV12-3 or TRBV12-4 and TRBJ1-6; D may be TRBD1 (5 bases). Trimming removed 3 bases at V and 9 bases at J, with 18 bases between. This CDR3 comprises 16 residues. The CDR3 DNA is TGTGCCAGCAGTTTCCGTGCCGGGACCACGGGTTCACCCCTCCACTTT. This gives the protein CASSFRAGTTGSPLHF.

This clonotype was seen ten or more times. The genes are TRBV6-2 or TRBV6-3 and TRBJ2-7; D is perhaps TRBD1 (6 bases). The CDR3 is 14 residues long. Trimming cost V 6 bases and J 2 bases, with 14 bases left between them. Germline CDR1 reads MNHEY; CDR2 reads SVGEGT. The DNA for the CDR3 is TGTGCCAGCAGAAGGGACATTCCCGCCTACGAGCAGTACTTC. It yields the protein CASRRDIPAYEQYF.

The chain joins TRBV5-1 to TRBJ2-5, with D possibly TRBD1 on 6 matching bases. CDR1 is SGHRS, CDR2 YFSETQ, per germline. This CDR3 region has 16 residues. V was pared by 0 bases and J by 5 bases, with 17 bases between. CDR3 region: CASSLASRGAEETQYF. CDR3 coding DNA: TGCGCCAGCAGCTTGGCCAGCAGGGGAGCGGAGGAGACCCAGTACTTC.

This clonotype showed up many times. The chain recombines TRBV5-1 with TRBJ1-1, with D perhaps TRBD1 (5 bases). Trimming cost V 2 bases and J 6 bases, with 23 bases left between them. The germline gives CDR1 SGHRS, CDR2 YFSETQ. The CDR3 length is 17 residues. The CDR3: CASSFLRGTSLYAEAFF. The CDR3 DNA follows: TGCGCCAGCAGCTTTTTGAGGGGTACGTCGCTGTACGCTGAAGCTTTCTTT.

This clonotype was recorded many times. The chain's CDR3 is CSARVGTSGGKNIQYF. The CDR3, as DNA: TGCAGTGCTAGAGTTGGAACTAGCGGGGGGAAAAACATTCAGTACTTC. The chain has TRBV20-1 and TRBJ2-4, with 12 bases fitting TRBD2. Germline V gene sequence: CDR1 DFQATT, CDR2 SNEGSKA (reference sequence). After removal of 1 base from V and 4 bases from J, the junction contained 5 bases not matched to a gene. The CDR3 contains 16 residues.

This clonotype appeared many times. This sequence joins TRBV28 and TRBJ1-6; tentatively, D is TRBD1 (5 bases). V lost 5 bases and J 7 bases, leaving 12 bases between the germline ends. This CDR3 comprises 14 residues. The V gene's germline CDR1 is MDHEN and CDR2 SYDVKM. CDR3 sequence: CASSPGAGNSPLHF. In DNA form, the CDR3 reads TGTGCCAGCAGTCCTGGGGCGGGGAATTCACCCCTCCACTTT.

This clonotype has just one count. The chain joins TRBV6-5 to TRBJ2-7; 11 positions match TRBD2. V trimming: 5 bases; J trimming: 4 bases; junction bases outside the gene matches: 4. Germline V gives CDR1 MNHEY, CDR2 SVGAGI. There are 14 residues in the CDR3. This CDR3 reads CASSTSGSLYEQYF. The CDR3 DNA reads TGTGCCAGCAGTACTAGCGGGAGCTTATACGAGCAGTACTTC.

Ten or more counts support this clonotype. V gene TRBV28 combines with J gene TRBJ2-5; TRBD1 agrees at 7 bases. Trimming took 6 bases from V and 5 from J; bases not matched to a gene: 6. The CDR3 has 13 amino acids. Germline CDR1 reads MDHEN; CDR2 reads SYDVKM. Written as DNA, the CDR3 is TGTGCCAGCAGAAGACAGGGTGGTGAGACCCAGTACTTC. It encodes CASRRQGGETQYF.

Ten or more counts support this clonotype. The gene calls are TRBV7-8 and TRBJ2-2, with D perhaps TRBD1 (6 bases). CDR1 is SGHVS and CDR2 is FQNEAQ in the germline V gene. This CDR3 is 15 amino acids long. Trimming removed 5 bases at V and 3 bases at J, with 13 bases between. CDR3 sequence reads: CASSRRRGDTGELFF. DNA for the CDR3: TGTGCCAGCAGCCGTCGCAGGGGTGACACCGGGGAGCTGTTTTTT. The variable domain in full, with the rest retrieved from reference TRBV7-8 and TRBJ2-2, is GAGVSQSPRYKVAKRGQDVALRCDPISGHVSLFWYQQALGQGPEFLTYFQNEAQLDKSGLPSDRFFAERPEGSVSTLKIQRTQQEDSAVYLCASSRRRGDTGELFFGEGSRLTVL.

This clonotype has a count of ten or more. The rearrangement joins TRBV4-1 to TRBJ1-6, with 9 positions matching TRBD1. Germline CDR1 is MGHRA and CDR2 is YSYEKL. This CDR3 comprises 17 residues. The J segment lost 7 bases and the V segment lost 2 bases, leaving 9 bases of the junction unmatched. CDR3: CASSQFAGTGWNSPLHF. Here the CDR3 DNA reads TGCGCCAGCAGCCAATTTGCTGGGACAGGGTGGAATTCACCCCTCCACTTT.

This clonotype was found a few times. The rearrangement uses TRBV18 and TRBJ2-2, with no clear D. There are 14 residues in the CDR3. V was clipped by 2 bases and J by 7 bases, with 11 bases between them. CDR1 is KGHSH, CDR2 LQKENI, per germline. For the CDR3, the DNA is TGTGCCAGCTCACCAGGCCAAGGTGACGGGGAGCTGTTTTTT. Residues: CASSPGQGDGELFF. Based on the CDR3 plus reference TRBV18 and TRBJ2-2, the full variable domain is NAGVMQNPRHLVRRRGQEARLRCSPMKGHSHVYWYRQLPEEGLKFMVYLQKENIIDESGMPKERFSAEFPKEGPSILRIQQVVRGDSAAYFCASSPGQGDGELFFGEGSRLTVL.

Many counts were recorded for this clonotype. Given the absence of the conserved phenylalanine or tryptophan at the CDR3 end, a read error is likely. This chain connects TRBV19 to TRBJ2-5; D is uncertain. Germline V CDR1 and CDR2: LNHDA, SQIVND (reference sequence). This CDR3 is 13 amino acids long. V was cut by 6 bases and J by 5 bases, with 13 bases left in between. CDR3: CASRNTGLETQYL. In DNA, the CDR3 is TGTGCCAGTAGGAACACGGGTCTGGAGACCCAGTACCTC.

There are many counts of this clonotype. The V and J genes are TRBV28 and TRBJ2-4; D is unresolved. Germline lookup yields CDR1 MDHEN and CDR2 SYDVKM. V was trimmed by 6 bases and J by 0 bases, leaving 12 bases between them. This CDR3 spans 15 amino acids. DNA of the CDR3: TGTGCCAGCAGCCAAGTCCCCGGAGCCAAAAACATTCAGTACTTC. It yields the protein CASSQVPGAKNIQYF.

This clonotype was counted many times. The genes are TRBV12-3 or TRBV12-4 and TRBJ1-5; 7 bases agree with TRBD1. The CDR3 spans 16 residues. With 3 bases clipped from V and 0 bases from J, the junction kept 5 bases outside the gene matches. The CDR3 reads CASSFWSGGSNQPQHF. Written as DNA, the CDR3 is TGTGCCAGCAGTTTTTGGTCAGGGGGTAGCAATCAGCCCCAGCATTTT.

This clonotype came up many times. The V and J genes are TRBV9 and TRBJ1-6, with 7 bases lining up with TRBD1. The CDR3 length is 14 residues. From germline, CDR1 is SGDLS and CDR2 YYNGEE. V gave up 3 bases and J gave up 6 bases; unmatched junction bases: 3. The CDR3 protein is CASSDRDSNSPLHF. The CDR3 nucleotides are TGTGCCAGCAGCGACCGGGACAGTAATTCACCCCTCCACTTT.

This clonotype was seen only a few times. The rearrangement uses TRBV6-2 or TRBV6-3 and TRBJ2-7, with TRBD2 identical over 7 bases. Per germline, CDR1 MNHEY and CDR2 SVGEGT. J was trimmed by 0 bases and V by 4 bases; bases with no gene match: 9. The CDR3 contains 16 residues. CDR3 sequence (DNA): TGTGCCAGCAGTTCATTCCGGGACTACGACTCCTACGAGCAGTACTTC. This codes for CASSSFRDYDSYEQYF.

Ten or more counts support this clonotype. The CDR3 sequence: CASSLAEFSYEQYF. CDR3 coding DNA: TGTGCCAGCAGCTTAGCAGAGTTCTCCTACGAGCAGTACTTC. The chain recombines TRBV7-8 with TRBJ2-7; unclear D gene. The CDR3 contains 14 residues. The ends were cut back, 0 bases at V and 0 bases at J, with 6 bases in the middle. Looked up from germline, CDR1 is SGHVS and CDR2 is FQNEAQ.

In this sample, this clonotype turned up many times. This chain connects TRBV6-2 or TRBV6-3 to TRBJ2-7; D is tentatively TRBD1 or TRBD2 (5 bases each). Germline V gene data show CDR1 as MNHEY and CDR2 as SVGEGT. With 4 bases removed from V and 4 bases from J, the gap between germline ends came to 17 bases. This CDR3 is built from 15 residues. Here the CDR3 reads CASSLSSRGAYEQYF. CDR3 sequence (DNA): TGTGCCAGCAGTTTGAGCTCCCGAGGGGCTTACGAGCAGTACTTC.

The sample holds many counts of this clonotype. The chain couples TRBV28 to TRBJ1-1; the match to TRBD1 covers 7 bases. With 5 bases clipped from V and 9 bases from J, the junction kept 9 bases outside the gene matches. Germline values: CDR1 MDHEN, CDR2 SYDVKM. The CDR3 consists of 13 residues. CDR3 protein: CASSETPGQKAFF. The DNA for the CDR3 is TGTGCCAGCAGTGAGACCCCGGGACAGAAAGCTTTCTTT.

This chain uses TRBV29-1 with TRBJ2-5; 7 bases agree with TRBD1. The CDR3 is 14 residues long. The germline V gene has CDR1 SQVTM and CDR2 ANQGSEA. The V segment lost 5 bases and the J segment 1 base; nucleotides outside the gene matches: 7. CDR3: CSVSRQGLQETQYF. CDR3 nucleotide sequence: TGCAGCGTTTCACGACAGGGCCTCCAAGAGACCCAGTACTTC. Variable domain in full (rest from reference TRBV29-1 and TRBJ2-5): SAVISQKPSRDICQRGTSLTIQCQVDSQVTMMFWYRQQPGQSLTLIATANQGSEATYESGFVIDKFPISRPNLTFSTLTVSNMSPEDSSIYLCSVSRQGLQETQYFGPGTRLLVL.

This clonotype was seen repeatedly, ten times or more. The rearrangement uses TRBV28 and TRBJ2-5; D possibly corresponds to TRBD1 (5 bases). Trimming cost V 5 bases and J 7 bases, with 8 bases left between them. Germline CDR1 and CDR2: MDHEN and SYDVKM. This CDR3 is 11 amino acids long. CDR3 in amino acids: CASSHTGTQYF. DNA for the CDR3: TGTGCCAGCAGTCATACAGGGACCCAGTACTTC.

The table lists this clonotype with many counts. The chain has TRBV28 and TRBJ1-1; D may be TRBD1 (6 bases). The V gene's germline CDR1 is MDHEN and CDR2 SYDVKM. Trimming pared 6 bases from V and 11 bases from J, leaving 16 bases between. The CDR3 runs 12 residues. CDR3 coding DNA: TGTGCCAGCAGGGGGGCCCAAGCGATGGCTTTCTTT. Encoded protein: CASRGAQAMAFF.

This clonotype was seen many times. The chain joins TRBV6-2 or TRBV6-3 to TRBJ2-7, with a possible D match to TRBD1 (6 bases). The V end was cut by 4 bases, the J end by 4 bases, with 14 bases between. Germline V gene sequence: CDR1 MNHEY, CDR2 SVGEGT. This CDR3 spans 14 amino acids. The CDR3 region has the DNA TGTGCCAGCAGTTCGGCGACAGGACCGTACGAGCAGTACTTC. Its translation: CASSSATGPYEQYF.

Many counts were recorded for this clonotype. This sequence may be a read error, since a much larger clone differs from it by one base. The chain joins TRBV27 to TRBJ1-1; possible D gene TRBD1, 5 bases. Germline CDR1 and CDR2: MNHEY and SMNVEV (reference sequence). Trimming shortened V by 3 bases and J by 3 bases, and 14 bases separated the two germline ends. The CDR3 runs 15 residues. CDR3 in DNA: TGTGCCAGCAGTTTTGGGGGACTGGGGGACACTGAAGCTTTCTTT. Its translation is CASSFGGLGDTEAFF.

This rearrangement joins TRBV6-1 to TRBJ1-1, with 10 bases identical to TRBD1. The V gene end was trimmed by 1 base and the J gene end by 0 bases; junction bases not matched to a gene: 8. CDR3 length: 18 amino acids. CDR1 and CDR2 (germline): MNHNS, SASEGT. CDR3 coding DNA: TGTGCCAGCAGTGAAGGACCGGGACAGGGGATCCTGAACACTGAAGCTTTCTTT. As protein: CASSEGPGQGILNTEAFF.

This clonotype has ten or more counts. The V gene is TRBV7-9, the J gene TRBJ1-1; D is uncertain. CDR3 size: 14 residues. V was trimmed by 5 bases and J by 1 base, leaving 11 bases between them. CDR1 is SEHNR, CDR2 FQNEAQ, per germline (reference sequence). CDR3 loop: CASSLQQANTEAFF. The DNA of the CDR3 is TGTGCCAGCAGCCTACAGCAGGCGAACACTGAAGCTTTCTTT. The entire variable domain, with the rest obtained from reference TRBV7-9 and TRBJ1-1, is as follows: DTGVSQNPRHKITKRGQNVTFRCDPISEHNRLYWYRQTLGQGPEFLTYFQNEAQLEKSRLLSDRFSAERPKGSFSTLEIQRTEQGDSAMYLCASSLQQANTEAFFGQGTRLTVV.

There are many counts of this clonotype. The rearrangement uses TRBV4-3 and TRBJ2-2; TRBD1 is a possible D gene (5 bases). With 8 bases removed from V and 5 bases from J, the gap between germline ends came to 15 bases. The length of the CDR3 is 14 residues. The germline V gene has CDR1 LGHNA and CDR2 YSLEER. The CDR3 protein is CASQQVVRTGELFF. Here the CDR3 DNA reads TGCGCCAGCCAACAGGTAGTACGGACCGGGGAGCTGTTTTTT.

The chain joins TRBV4-3 to TRBJ2-7; D might be TRBD1 (6 bases). Germline V gene sequence: CDR1 LGHNA, CDR2 YSLEER. The CDR3 has 15 residues. Trimming removed 0 bases at V and 11 bases at J, with 20 bases between. CDR3 coding DNA: TGCGCCAGCAGCCAAGATCCCCTCGGGCAGGGGATTAAGTACTTC. Residues: CASSQDPLGQGIKYF.

This clonotype was picked up many times. V usage is TRBV20-1 and J usage is TRBJ2-1; D uncertain. CDR1 and CDR2 from the germline V gene are DFQATT and SNEGSKA (reference sequence). The length of the CDR3 is 18 residues. Trimming removed 6 bases from V and 0 bases from J, with 24 bases in between. The chain's CDR3 is CSATSLEGGLSSYNEQFF. The CDR3 nucleotides are TGCAGTGCAACCTCCCTAGAAGGTGGGTTAAGCTCCTACAATGAGCAGTTCTTC.

There are many counts of this clonotype. This rearrangement joins TRBV12-3 or TRBV12-4 to TRBJ1-1; D might be TRBD1 (6 bases). With 3 bases removed from V and 6 bases from J, the gap between germline ends came to 11 bases. This CDR3 contains 13 residues. The DNA of the CDR3 is TGTGCCAGCAGTTTGATGGAGGGGGCTGAAGCTTTCTTT. This sequence encodes CASSLMEGAEAFF.